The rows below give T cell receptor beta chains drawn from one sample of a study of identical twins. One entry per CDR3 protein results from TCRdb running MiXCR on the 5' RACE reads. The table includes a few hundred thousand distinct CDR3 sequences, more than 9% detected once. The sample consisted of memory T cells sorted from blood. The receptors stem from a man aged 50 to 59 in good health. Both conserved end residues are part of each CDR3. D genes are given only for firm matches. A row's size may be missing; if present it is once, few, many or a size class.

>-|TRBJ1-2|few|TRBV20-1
CSARGDRPYGYTF
TGCAGTGCTAGAGGTGACAGACCCTATGGCTACACCTTC
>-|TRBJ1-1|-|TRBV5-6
CASSFPLMNTEAFF
TGTGCCAGCAGCTTCCCCCTGATGAACACTGAAGCTTTCTTT
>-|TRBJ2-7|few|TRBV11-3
CASSLAVNYEQYF
TGTGCCAGCAGCTTAGCAGTGAATTACGAGCAGTACTTC
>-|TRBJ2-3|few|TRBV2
CASSEHADTQYF
TGTGCCAGCAGTGAACACGCAGATACGCAGTATTTT
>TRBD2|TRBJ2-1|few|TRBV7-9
CASTVTSGVGEQFF
TGTGCCAGCACCGTGACTAGCGGGGTTGGTGAGCAGTTCTTC
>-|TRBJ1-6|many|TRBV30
CAWDRTNSPLHF
TGTGCCTGGGACAGGACTAATTCACCCCTCCACTTT
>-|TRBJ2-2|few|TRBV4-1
CASSQRGGGSTGELFF
TGCGCCAGCAGCCAAAGGGGCGGGGGCAGCACCGGGGAGCTGTTTTTT
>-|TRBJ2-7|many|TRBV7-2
CASSPGGEQYF
TGTGCCAGCAGCCCAGGTGGGGAGCAGTACTTC
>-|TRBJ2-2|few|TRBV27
CASRLSLGELNTGELFF
TGTGCCAGCAGACTCTCCCTCGGGGAACTGAACACCGGGGAGCTGTTTTTT
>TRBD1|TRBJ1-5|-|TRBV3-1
CASSQTWTGKSRQPQHF
TGTGCCAGCAGCCAAACCTGGACAGGGAAATCTAGGCAGCCCCAGCATTTT
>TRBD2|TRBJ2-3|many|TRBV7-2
CASSLWASGHTDTQYF
TGTGCCAGCAGCTTATGGGCTAGCGGTCACACAGATACGCAGTATTTT
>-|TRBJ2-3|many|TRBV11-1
CASSLAQLRTDTQYF
TGTGCCAGCAGCTTAGCACAGCTTCGCACAGATACGCAGTATTTT
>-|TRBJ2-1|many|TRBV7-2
CASSLLSAVAGSNEQFF
TGTGCCAGCAGCTTATTGTCGGCCGTAGCTGGTTCGAATGAGCAGTTCTTC
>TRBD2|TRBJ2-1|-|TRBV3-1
CASSHLAGDGFDEQFF
TGTGCCAGCAGCCATTTAGCGGGAGACGGGTTCGATGAGCAGTTCTTC
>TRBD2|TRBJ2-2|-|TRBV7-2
CASSLQGGRNTRELFF
TGTGCCAGCAGCTTACAGGGCGGGAGAAACACCAGGGAGCTGTTTTTT
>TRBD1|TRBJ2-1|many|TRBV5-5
CASSHGTGVIYEQFF
TGTGCCAGCAGCCACGGGACAGGGGTTATCTATGAGCAGTTCTTC
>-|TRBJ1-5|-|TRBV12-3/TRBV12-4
CASSFSSGYSNQPQHF
TGTGCCAGCAGTTTTTCGAGTGGATATAGCAATCAGCCCCAGCATTTT
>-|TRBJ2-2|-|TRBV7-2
CASSGDLNTGELFF
TGTGCCAGCAGCGGGGACCTGAACACCGGGGAGCTGTTTTTT
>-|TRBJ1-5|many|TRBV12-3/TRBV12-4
CASSRGGGGNQPQHF
TGTGCCAGCAGCCGGGGGGGCGGTGGCAATCAGCCCCAGCATTTT
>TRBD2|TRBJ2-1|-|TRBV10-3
CAISERTSGVNEQFF
TGTGCCATCAGTGAGCGGACTAGCGGGGTCAATGAGCAGTTCTTC
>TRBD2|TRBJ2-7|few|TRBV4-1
CASSQQGLARYEQYF
TGCGCCAGCAGCCAGCAGGGACTAGCGCGCTACGAGCAGTACTTC
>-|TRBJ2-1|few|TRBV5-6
CASSLEYKGSGPENEQFF
TGTGCCAGCAGCTTGGAGTATAAAGGTTCGGGCCCTGAGAATGAGCAGTTCTTC
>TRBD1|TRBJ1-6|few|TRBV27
CASSWTGVNSPLHF
TGTGCCAGCAGTTGGACAGGGGTTAATTCACCCCTCCACTTT
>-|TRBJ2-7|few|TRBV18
CASSPQGGEEQYF
TGTGCCAGCTCACCACAGGGGGGGGAAGAGCAGTACTTC
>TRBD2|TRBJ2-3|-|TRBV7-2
CASSLLAGALGDTQYF
TGTGCCAGCAGCTTACTAGCGGGGGCTCTGGGAGATACGCAGTATTTT
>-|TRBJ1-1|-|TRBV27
CASSLERENTEAFF
TGTGCCAGCAGTTTAGAGAGGGAGAACACTGAAGCTTTCTTT
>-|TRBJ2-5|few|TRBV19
CASSISRTRGARETQYF
TGTGCCAGTAGTATATCCCGGACCAGGGGTGCTCGAGAGACCCAGTACTTC
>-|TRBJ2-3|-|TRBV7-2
CASSPGARTDTQYF
TGTGCCAGCAGCCCTGGCGCCCGCACAGATACGCAGTATTTT
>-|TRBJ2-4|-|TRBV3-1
CASSQETRLAKNIQYF
TGTGCCAGCAGCCAAGAAACGAGGTTAGCCAAAAACATTCAGTACTTC
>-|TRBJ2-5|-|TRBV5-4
CASSRDNGHETQYF
TGTGCCAGCAGCCGGGACAACGGACACGAGACCCAGTACTTC
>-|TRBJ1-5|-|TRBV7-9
CASSSTRLPEGQPQHF
TGTGCCAGCAGCTCGACCAGACTCCCCGAGGGTCAGCCCCAGCATTTT
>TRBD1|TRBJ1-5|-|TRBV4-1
CASSQGGTVYSNQPQHF
TGCGCCAGCAGCCAAGGGGGGACAGTTTATAGCAATCAGCCCCAGCATTTT
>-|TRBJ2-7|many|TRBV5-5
CASSLVGISYEQYF
TGTGCCAGCAGCTTAGTCGGGATCTCCTACGAGCAGTACTTC
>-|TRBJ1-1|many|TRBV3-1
CASSQGRGEAFF
TGTGCCAGCAGCCAAGGCAGGGGTGAAGCTTTCTTT
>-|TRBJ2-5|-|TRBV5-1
CASSGDLALGEETQYF
TGCGCCAGCTCGGGAGACCTAGCTCTGGGCGAGGAGACCCAGTACTTC
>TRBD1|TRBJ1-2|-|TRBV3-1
CASSQEGQVRGYTF
TGTGCCAGCAGCCAAGAAGGACAGGTCCGGGGCTACACCTTC
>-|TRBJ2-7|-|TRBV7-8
CASSLLRGSTYEQYF
TGTGCCAGCAGCTTATTACGGGGCAGCACCTACGAGCAGTACTTC
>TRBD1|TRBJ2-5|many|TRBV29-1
CSVLGGRKETQYF
TGCAGCGTTTTAGGGGGCAGGAAAGAGACCCAGTACTTC
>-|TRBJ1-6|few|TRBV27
CASSLMGYSPLHF
TGTGCCAGCAGTTTGATGGGCTATTCACCCCTCCACTTT
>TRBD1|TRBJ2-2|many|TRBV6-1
CASIAQGSTGELFF
TGTGCCAGCATCGCACAGGGGTCGACCGGGGAGCTGTTTTTT
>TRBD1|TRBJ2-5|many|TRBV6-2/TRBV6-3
CASSYSKTDRFHF
TGTGCCAGCAGTTACTCGAAAACGGACAGGTTCCACTTC
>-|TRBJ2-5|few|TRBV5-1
CASSWGVDSRLEETQYF
TGCGCCAGCAGCTGGGGGGTGGACAGCAGACTAGAAGAGACCCAGTACTTC
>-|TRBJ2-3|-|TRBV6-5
CASSYGTVSTDTQYF
TGTGCCAGCAGTTACGGGACGGTTAGCACAGATACGCAGTATTTT
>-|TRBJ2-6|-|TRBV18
CASSPGRRYSGANVLTF
TGTGCCAGCTCACCGGGTCGAAGGTACTCTGGGGCCAACGTCCTGACTTTC
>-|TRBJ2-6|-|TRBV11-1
CASSVKMSGAYSGANVLTF
TGTGCCAGCAGCGTGAAGATGTCAGGGGCCTACTCTGGGGCCAACGTCCTGACTTTC
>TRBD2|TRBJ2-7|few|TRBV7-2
CASSKRLSSGSVHEQYF
TGTGCCAGCAGCAAGCGACTTTCTAGCGGGAGTGTGCACGAGCAGTACTTC
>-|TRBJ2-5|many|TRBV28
CASSLWSAGKETQYF
TGTGCCAGCAGTTTATGGTCGGCGGGGAAAGAGACCCAGTACTTC
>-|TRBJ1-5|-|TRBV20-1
CSVPVLGNQPQHF
-
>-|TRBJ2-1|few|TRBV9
CASSVGLGVFSYNEQFF
TGTGCCAGCAGCGTAGGGCTGGGGGTATTCTCCTACAATGAGCAGTTCTTC
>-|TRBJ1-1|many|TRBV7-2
CASSYVRSTEAFF
TGTGCCAGCAGCTACGTGAGAAGCACTGAAGCTTTCTTT
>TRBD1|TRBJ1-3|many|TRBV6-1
CASSTGGSGNTIYF
TGTGCCAGCAGTACAGGGGGCTCTGGAAACACCATATATTTT
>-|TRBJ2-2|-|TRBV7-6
CASSLAGTTGELFF
TGTGCCAGCAGCTTGGCAGGGACCACCGGGGAGCTGTTTTTT
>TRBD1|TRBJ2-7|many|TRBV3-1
CASSQSGTGSEQYF
TGTGCCAGCAGCCAGTCCGGGACAGGGTCCGAGCAGTACTTC
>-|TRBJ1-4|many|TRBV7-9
CASSSPQEEAGKLFF
TGTGCCAGCAGCTCCCCCCAAGAGGAGGCGGGAAAACTGTTTTTT
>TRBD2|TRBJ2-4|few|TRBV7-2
CASSLVGGGAKNIQYF
TGTGCCAGCAGCTTAGTCGGGGGGGGAGCCAAAAACATTCAGTACTTC
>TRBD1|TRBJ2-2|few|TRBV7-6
CASRRDRGMGELFF
TGTGCCAGCAGAAGGGACAGGGGGATGGGGGAGCTGTTTTTT
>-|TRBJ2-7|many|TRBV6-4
CASSDRLTNSGPLEQYF
TGTGCCAGCAGTGACCGATTAACGAACTCTGGACCCCTAGAGCAGTACTTC
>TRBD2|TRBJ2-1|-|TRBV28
CASSSASGRLYEQFF
TGTGCCAGCAGTTCAGCTAGCGGGAGGTTGTATGAGCAGTTCTTC
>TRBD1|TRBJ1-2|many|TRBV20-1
CSASPGQGRSYNYGYTF
TGCAGTGCTAGCCCCGGACAGGGCCGCTCTTATAACTATGGCTACACCTTC